These 30 T cell receptor beta chains share one sample of origin, sequenced in a study of regulatory T cells in long-lasting Graves disease. Building of the TCR beta libraries involved iRepertoire HTBI primers and Arm-PCR of CDR3 regions. TCRdb re-called the multiplex PCR reads through MiXCR, storing one row per CDR3 protein. The table includes roughly 420,000 distinct CDR3 sequences, 15% to 17% detected once. Noted time point: newly diagnosed GD, antithyroid drugs for less than 3 months. Construction of the TCR library relied on RNA isolated from PBMCs. The input for sequencing was peripheral blood mononuclear cells (PBMCs), taken at new diagnosis, from a patient treated with antithyroid drugs. The source is a female donor with Graves disease.

This clonotype was observed many times. The chain has TRBV2 and TRBJ2-1; 8 bases fit TRBD1. From germline, CDR1 is SNHLY and CDR2 FYNNEI. The CDR3 is 14 amino acids. The V segment lost 7 bases and the J segment 15 bases; nucleotides outside the gene matches: 17. CDR3 coding DNA: TGTGCCAGCAACTCGGGACAGGATCTGATTCATCGGTTCTTC. Translation gives CASNSGQDLIHRFF.

This clonotype was counted many times. The chain is built from TRBV19 and TRBJ2-1, with D perhaps matching TRBD2 (7 bases). Germline CDR1 and CDR2: LNHDA and SQIVND (reference sequence). V was pared by 6 bases and J by 5 bases, with 20 bases between. This CDR3 region has 16 residues. The CDR3, as DNA: TGTGCCAGTAGCCCTCTTGGGAGGGGGGCACACAATGAGCAGTTCTTC. Protein sequence: CASSPLGRGAHNEQFF.

A note on this clonotype: At one end the junction does not follow the germline gene, possibly because of a read error. V usage is TRBV7-7 and J usage is TRBJ2-1; no reliable D call. This CDR3 is built from 15 residues. Germline CDR1 SSHAT, CDR2 FNYEAQ (reference sequence). The CDR3: CASSLGGLSYNEQFF. CDR3 bases: TGTGCTAGCAGCTTGGGCGGCCTCTCCTACAATGAGCAGTTCTTC.

This clonotype has a handful of counts. The chain combines TRBV20-1 with TRBJ2-7; D could derive from TRBD1 or TRBD2 (5 bases each). The ends were cut back, 6 bases at V and 9 bases at J, with 18 bases in the middle. The CDR3 runs to 12 residues. Germline CDR1 DFQATT, CDR2 SNEGSKA (reference sequence). The CDR3 DNA is TGCAGTGCAACACCTGGGACCGGCGGGCAGTACTTC. Translating it yields CSATPGTGGQYF.

CDR3 in DNA: TGCGCCAGCAGCCAAGATGCGACAGGGTCGATTCAAGAGACCCAGTACTTC. This gives the protein CASSQDATGSIQETQYF. The chain combines TRBV4-3 with TRBJ2-5; 7 bases map to TRBD1. Germline V gene sequence: CDR1 LGHNA, CDR2 YSLEER. This CDR3 is 17 amino acids long. V shed 0 bases and J 2 bases; nucleotides not matched to a gene: 9.

V usage is TRBV4-3 and J usage is TRBJ1-1, with D maybe TRBD1 (5 bases). CDR1 is LGHNA and CDR2 is YSLEER in the germline V gene. This CDR3 has 20 residues. V lost 1 base and J 5 bases, leaving 29 bases between the germline ends. The CDR3 nucleotides are TGCGCCAGCAGCCAAGTTCATTTCAGCGACAGATGGCCCCTGGGGACTGAAGCTTTCTTT. Protein product: CASSQVHFSDRWPLGTEAFF.

The CDR3 DNA reads as TGTGCCAGCAGTTCCCAGGTAGCTTTCTTT. Residues: CASSSQVAFF. The J gene is TRBJ1-1, the V gene TRBV28; D remains unclear. The CDR3 extends over 10 amino acids. V lost 4 bases and J lost 10, with 7 bases in between. Germline V lookup: CDR1 MDHEN, CDR2 SYDVKM.

About this clonotype itself: Only one base separates this from a far larger clonotype, so it likely reflects a read error. The V gene is TRBV2, the J gene TRBJ1-1, with D hard to call. Germline assignment: CDR1 SNHLY and CDR2 FYNNEI. CDR3 size: 13 residues. CDR3 residues: CSSSLGMGTEAFF. CDR3 nucleotide sequence: TGTTCCAGCAGCCTAGGGATGGGGACTGAAGCTTTCTTT.

This clonotype was counted only a few times. This could be a read error, since a much larger clone is one nucleotide away. V usage is TRBV7-9 and J usage is TRBJ2-1; no definite D call. V shed 1 base and J shed 9 bases, with 4 bases lying between them. This CDR3 is 11 amino acids long. Germline CDR1 SEHNR, CDR2 FQNEAQ (reference sequence). The CDR3 DNA sequence: TGTGCCAGCAGCTTAGATAGTGAGCAGTTCTTC. It specifies CASSLDSEQFF.

J is TRBJ1-5 and V is TRBV6-2 or TRBV6-3, with no clear D. Trimming removed 6 bases from V and 2 bases from J, with 8 bases in between. This CDR3 has 13 residues. From germline, CDR1 is MNHEY and CDR2 SVGEGT. CDR3 sequence reads: CASRTAGNQPQHF. The DNA for the CDR3 is TGTGCCAGCAGGACGGCAGGCAATCAGCCCCAGCATTTT.

This clonotype was seen only a few times. The chain recombines TRBV27 with TRBJ1-6, with D perhaps matching TRBD1 (5 bases). Germline CDR1 and CDR2: MNHEY and SMNVEV (reference sequence). The V end lost 3 bases, the J end lost 7 bases, and 13 bases lay between the germline ends. The length of the CDR3 is 15 residues. The CDR3 here is CASSFSPRDNSPLHF. The CDR3 coding sequence is TGTGCCAGCAGTTTTTCCCCCAGGGACAATTCACCCCTCCACTTT.

The sample holds a few counts of this clonotype. This may come from a read error, since a much larger clone is one base off. The chain links TRBV20-1 to TRBJ2-7; D perhaps matches TRBD1 (5 bases). V was cut by 2 bases and J by 0 bases, with 20 bases left in between. CDR1 DFQATT and CDR2 SNEGSKA come from the germline V gene (reference sequence). CDR3 length: 17 residues. The DNA of the CDR3 is TGCAGTGCTAGAAATCCCACTGACAGCTGGAGCTCCTACGAGCAGTACTTC. This gives the protein CSARNPTDSWSSYEQYF.

There are a few counts of this clonotype. This chain connects TRBV4-1 to TRBJ1-4; D might be TRBD1 (5 bases). There are 15 residues in the CDR3. Germline CDR1 and CDR2: MGHRA and YSYEKL. Trimming took off 2 bases at V and 7 bases at J, with 14 bases between the two ends. CDR3 sequence: CASSQHRREGEKLFF. The CDR3 DNA follows: TGCGCCAGCAGCCAACACAGGAGGGAGGGTGAAAAACTGTTTTTT.

In its sample, this clonotype was seen many times. The chain's CDR3 is CASIAGVVTGELFF. DNA of the CDR3: TGTGCCAGCATTGCGGGAGTTGTAACCGGGGAGCTGTTTTTT. The chain has TRBV2 and TRBJ2-2; 7 bases are a match to TRBD2. The CDR3 contains 14 residues. From germline, CDR1 is SNHLY and CDR2 FYNNEI. With V trimmed by 7 bases and J by 5 bases, 7 bases remained unmatched.

The rearrangement uses TRBV12-3 or TRBV12-4 and TRBJ1-2, with D possibly matching TRBD1 (5 bases). The ends were cut back, 2 bases at V and 6 bases at J, with 10 bases in the middle. The CDR3 contains 13 residues. In nucleotides, the CDR3 is TGTGCCAGCAGTTTAACGGGGGTAGATGGCTACACCTTC. Amino acids: CASSLTGVDGYTF.

This clonotype has only a few counts. As DNA, the CDR3 is TGTGCCATCGGGACAGGGGAGGTCAATGAGCAGTTCTTC. Residues: CAIGTGEVNEQFF. The chain carries TRBV10-3 and TRBJ2-1; 10 positions match TRBD1. Germline CDR1 and CDR2: ENHRY and SYGVKD. The V and J ends lost 8 bases and 6 bases, in that order; junction bases with no gene match: 4. The CDR3 is 13 residues long.

This clonotype occurred many times. The junction departs from germline at one end; a sequencing error may be responsible. The chain couples TRBV7-7 to TRBJ2-7; TRBD1 matches 9 bases. The CDR3 is 13 residues long. CDR1 and CDR2 from the germline V gene are SSHAT and FNYEAQ (reference sequence). The CDR3 sequence is CASSPDRGAEQYF. The CDR3, as DNA: TGTGCTAGCAGCCCCGACAGGGGGGCCGAGCAGTACTTC.

The sample holds many counts of this clonotype. DNA of the CDR3: TGTGCCAGCAGTCTCCCCGGGACAGTTCAGCCCCAGCATTTT. This codes for CASSLPGTVQPQHF. This rearrangement joins TRBV28 to TRBJ1-5, with 7 bases matching TRBD1. J gave up 6 bases and V 5 bases, and 7 bases lay outside the gene matches. The CDR3 length is 14 residues. CDR1 and CDR2 (germline): MDHEN, SYDVKM.

There are many counts of this clonotype. This sequence joins TRBV6-5 and TRBJ1-1; TRBD1 aligns across 7 bases. Germline trimming cut 0 bases from V and 5 bases from J; bases unmatched to any gene: 0. Germline V CDR1 and CDR2: MNHEY, SVGAGI. This CDR3 is built from 13 residues. Here the CDR3 reads CASSYSTGTEAFF. CDR3 sequence (DNA): TGTGCCAGCAGTTACTCGACAGGGACTGAAGCTTTCTTT.

This clonotype appeared many times. The chain is built from TRBV11-2 and TRBJ2-5; 8 bases line up with TRBD2. CDR3 length: 14 amino acids. V was pared by 3 bases and J by 5 bases, with 5 bases of the junction left unmatched. The germline V gene has CDR1 SGHAT and CDR2 FQNNGV. The DNA for the CDR3 is TGTGCCAGCAGCTTGACAGCGGGAGCGGAGACCCAGTACTTC. This codes for CASSLTAGAETQYF.

This clonotype was counted at least ten times. The chain has TRBV11-2 and TRBJ2-2; 11 bases are shared with TRBD2. CDR3 size: 15 residues. V was clipped by 6 bases and J by 6 bases; unmatched bases: 6. CDR1 SGHAT and CDR2 FQNNGV come from the germline V gene. The CDR3 nucleotides read TGTGCCAGCAGGGATAGCGGGAGGGCCCCCGGGGAGCTGTTTTTT. It specifies CASRDSGRAPGELFF.

The chain combines TRBV6-1 with TRBJ1-5; D is uncertain. The CDR3 has 16 residues. Germline V gene sequence: CDR1 MNHNS, CDR2 SASEGT. The CDR3 sequence: CTGSEWSGRGGQPQHF. The CDR3 nucleotides are TGTACCGGCAGTGAATGGAGCGGACGGGGTGGGCAGCCCCAGCATTTT.

This sequence joins TRBV27 and TRBJ2-7; no clear D gene. The CDR3 length is 16 residues. Germline CDR1 MNHEY, CDR2 SMNVEV (reference sequence). Trimming left V 2 bases short and J 2 bases short, with 16 bases between. CDR3 region: CASSLPLDSTPYEQYF. CDR3 DNA: TGTGCCAGCAGTTTACCTCTGGATTCTACCCCCTACGAGCAGTACTTC.

In its sample, this clonotype was seen many times. This chain links TRBV4-2 with TRBJ2-3; 10 bases align to TRBD2. Trimming took 0 bases from V and 6 from J; bases not matched to a gene: 12. The germline V gene encodes CDR1 LGHNA and CDR2 YNFKEQ. The CDR3 consists of 18 residues. CDR3 DNA sequence: TGTGCCAGCAGCCAAGACTTAAGCGGGGGGGCGACGGTGGATACGCAGTATTTT. This translates into CASSQDLSGGATVDTQYF.

This clonotype was picked up many times. The V call is TRBV28, the J call TRBJ1-2; 8 nucleotides line up with TRBD1. CDR1 and CDR2 (germline): MDHEN, SYDVKM. V was pared by 6 bases and J by 4 bases, with 4 bases of the junction left unmatched. This CDR3 is built from 13 residues. The CDR3 sequence: CASSQTGGYGYTF. DNA of the CDR3: TGTGCCAGCAGCCAAACAGGGGGCTATGGCTACACCTTC.

The chain has TRBV20-1 and TRBJ1-3; D possibly corresponds to TRBD1 (6 bases). The CDR3 contains 16 residues. The germline gives CDR1 DFQATT, CDR2 SNEGSKA (reference sequence). V was shortened by 0 bases and J by 0 bases, with 12 bases between the two germline ends. CDR3 residues: CSARDRQGFSGNTIYF. The CDR3 DNA is TGCAGTGCTAGAGACCGCCAGGGGTTCTCTGGAAACACCATATATTTT.

A note on this clonotype: Given a much more abundant clone one base away, this may be a read error. V gene TRBV28 combines with J gene TRBJ1-2; no clear D. CDR3 length: 14 residues. Germline-derived CDR1 and CDR2 are MDHEN and SYDVKM. The CDR3 region is CVGGRVGAHYGYTF. CDR3 nucleotide sequence: TGTGTCGGAGGAAGAGTAGGTGCTCACTATGGCTACACCTTC.

This clonotype was counted ten times or more. The rearrangement links TRBV7-2 to TRBJ2-1; 10 nucleotides align to TRBD1. The CDR3 contains 15 residues. The V gene's germline CDR1 is SGHTA and CDR2 FQGNSA. Unmatched junction bases numbered 4, after V lost 4 bases and J lost 4 bases. This chain's CDR3 is CASSSRDRGYNEQFF. The CDR3 bases are TGTGCCAGCAGCTCCCGGGACAGGGGATACAATGAGCAGTTCTTC.

The CDR3 reads CAISDWSGRVSYEQYF. Here the CDR3 DNA reads TGTGCCATCAGTGATTGGAGCGGGAGGGTCTCCTACGAGCAGTACTTC. V is TRBV10-3 and J is TRBJ2-7, with TRBD2 identical over 10 bases. The germline V gene has CDR1 ENHRY and CDR2 SYGVKD. V gave up 3 bases and J gave up 0 bases; unmatched junction bases: 5. The CDR3 contains 16 residues.

This clonotype showed up many times. This sequence joins TRBV4-1 and TRBJ2-7, with TRBD2 as a possible D gene (6 bases). CDR1 and CDR2 (germline): MGHRA, YSYEKL. The CDR3 has 15 amino acids. Trimming took off 5 bases at V and 0 bases at J, with 14 bases between the two ends. CDR3 coding DNA: TGCGCCAGCAGCTACGGCGGAGGGAGCTCCTACGAGCAGTACTTC. It translates to CASSYGGGSSYEQYF.